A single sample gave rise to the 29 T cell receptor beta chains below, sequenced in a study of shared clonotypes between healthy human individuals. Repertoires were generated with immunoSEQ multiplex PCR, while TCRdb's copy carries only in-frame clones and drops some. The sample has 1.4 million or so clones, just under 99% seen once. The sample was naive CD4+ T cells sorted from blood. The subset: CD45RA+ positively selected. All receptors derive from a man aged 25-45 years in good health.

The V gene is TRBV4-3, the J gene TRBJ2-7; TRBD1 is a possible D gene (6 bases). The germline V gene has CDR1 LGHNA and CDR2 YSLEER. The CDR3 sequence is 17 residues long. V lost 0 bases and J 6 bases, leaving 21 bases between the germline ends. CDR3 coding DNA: TGCGCCAGCAGCCAAGAATGGGGGCTGCTGATCCTAGGCGAGCAGTACTTC. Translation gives CASSQEWGLLILGEQYF.

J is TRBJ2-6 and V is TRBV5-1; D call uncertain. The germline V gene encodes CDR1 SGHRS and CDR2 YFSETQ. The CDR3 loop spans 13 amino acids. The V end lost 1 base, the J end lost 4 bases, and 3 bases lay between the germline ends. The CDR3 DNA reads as TGCGCCAGCAGCTTGTTCGGGGCCAACGTCCTGACTTTC. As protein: CASSLFGANVLTF.

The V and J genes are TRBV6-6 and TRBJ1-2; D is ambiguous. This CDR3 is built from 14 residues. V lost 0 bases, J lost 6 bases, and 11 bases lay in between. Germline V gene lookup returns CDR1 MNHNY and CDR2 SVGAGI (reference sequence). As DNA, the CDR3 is TGTGCCAGCAGTTACTCGAAAACACGAAATGGCTACACCTTC. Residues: CASSYSKTRNGYTF.

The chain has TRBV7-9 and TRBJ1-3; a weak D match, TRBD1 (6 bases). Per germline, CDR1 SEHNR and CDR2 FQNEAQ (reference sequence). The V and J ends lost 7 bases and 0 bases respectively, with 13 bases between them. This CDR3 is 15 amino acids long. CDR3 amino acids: CASTRGGNSGNTIYF. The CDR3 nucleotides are TGTGCCAGCACCCGCGGGGGCAACTCTGGAAACACCATATATTTT.

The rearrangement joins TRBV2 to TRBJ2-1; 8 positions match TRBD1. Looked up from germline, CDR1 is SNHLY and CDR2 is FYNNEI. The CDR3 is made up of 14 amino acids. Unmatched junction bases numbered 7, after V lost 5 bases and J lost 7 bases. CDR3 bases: TGTGCCAGCAGTAGTGACAGGGGAAGAAATGAGCAGTTCTTC. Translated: CASSSDRGRNEQFF.

CDR3 coding DNA: TGTGCCAGCAGTCACAGAGGCGAAAAACTGTTTTTT. Protein: CASSHRGEKLFF. The chain carries TRBV7-9 and TRBJ1-4, with D unclear. V lost 6 bases and J 8 bases, leaving 10 bases between the germline ends. The germline V gene has CDR1 SEHNR and CDR2 FQNEAQ (reference sequence). The CDR3 loop spans 12 amino acids.

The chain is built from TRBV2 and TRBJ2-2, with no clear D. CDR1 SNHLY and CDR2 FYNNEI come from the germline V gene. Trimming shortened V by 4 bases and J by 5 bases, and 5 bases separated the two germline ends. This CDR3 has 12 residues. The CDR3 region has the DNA TGTGCCAGCAGTGTAGAAACCGGGGAGCTGTTTTTT. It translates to CASSVETGELFF.

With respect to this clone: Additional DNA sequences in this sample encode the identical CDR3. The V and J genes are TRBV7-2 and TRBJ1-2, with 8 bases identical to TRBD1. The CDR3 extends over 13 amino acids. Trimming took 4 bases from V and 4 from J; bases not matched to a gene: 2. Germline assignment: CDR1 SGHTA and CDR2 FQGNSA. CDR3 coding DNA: TGTGCCAGCAGCTCCGGACAGGGCTATGGCTACACCTTC. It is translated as CASSSGQGYGYTF.

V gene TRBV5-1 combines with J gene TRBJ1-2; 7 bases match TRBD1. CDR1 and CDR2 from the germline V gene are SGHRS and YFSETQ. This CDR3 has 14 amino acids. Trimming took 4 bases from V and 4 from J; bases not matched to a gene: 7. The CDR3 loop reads CASSPTGAGYGYTF. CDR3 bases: TGCGCCAGCAGCCCCACAGGGGCGGGCTATGGCTACACCTTC.

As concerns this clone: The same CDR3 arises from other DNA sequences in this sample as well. The CDR3 coding sequence is TGCAGTGCTAGAGCGGGCAACACCATATATTTT. Translated, it gives CSARAGNTIYF. The rearrangement joins TRBV20-1 to TRBJ1-3, with D unresolved. V was shortened by 1 base and J by 7 bases, with 5 bases between the two germline ends. Germline CDR1 reads DFQATT; CDR2 reads SNEGSKA (reference sequence). The length of the CDR3 is 11 residues.

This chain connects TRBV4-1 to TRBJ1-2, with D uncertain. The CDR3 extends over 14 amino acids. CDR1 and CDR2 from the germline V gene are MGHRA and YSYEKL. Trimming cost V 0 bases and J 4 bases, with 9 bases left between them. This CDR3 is CASSQEVAAYGYTF. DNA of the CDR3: TGCGCCAGCAGCCAAGAAGTGGCAGCCTATGGCTACACCTTC.

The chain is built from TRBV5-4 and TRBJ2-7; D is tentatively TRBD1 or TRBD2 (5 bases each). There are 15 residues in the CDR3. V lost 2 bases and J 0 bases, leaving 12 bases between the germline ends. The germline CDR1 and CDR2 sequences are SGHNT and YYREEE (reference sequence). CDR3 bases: TGTGCCAGCAGCTTACCGGGACGGAGCTCCTACGAGCAGTACTTC. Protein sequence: CASSLPGRSSYEQYF. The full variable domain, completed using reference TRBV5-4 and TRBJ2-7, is ETGVTQSPTHLIKTRGQQVTLRCSSQSGHNTVSWYQQALGQGPQFIFQYYREEENGRGNFPPRFSGLQFPNYSSELNVNALELDDSALYLCASSLPGRSSYEQYFGPGTRLTVT.

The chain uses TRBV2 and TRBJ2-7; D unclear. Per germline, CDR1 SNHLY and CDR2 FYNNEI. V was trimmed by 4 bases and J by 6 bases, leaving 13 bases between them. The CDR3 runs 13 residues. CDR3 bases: TGTGCCAGCAGTGGAAGCAGTCGTGGCGAGCAGTACTTC. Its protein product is CASSGSSRGEQYF.

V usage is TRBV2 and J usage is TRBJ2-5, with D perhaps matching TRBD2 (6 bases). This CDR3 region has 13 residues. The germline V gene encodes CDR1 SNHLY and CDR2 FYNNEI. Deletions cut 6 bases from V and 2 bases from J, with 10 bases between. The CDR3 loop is CASRPGAQETQYF. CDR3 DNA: TGTGCCAGCAGACCGGGAGCGCAAGAGACCCAGTACTTC.

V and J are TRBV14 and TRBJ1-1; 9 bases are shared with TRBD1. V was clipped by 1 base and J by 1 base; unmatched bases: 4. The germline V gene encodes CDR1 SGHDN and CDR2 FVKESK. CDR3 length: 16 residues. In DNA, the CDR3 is TGTGCCAGCAGCCAAGTGGACAGGGGACCGAACACTGAAGCTTTCTTT. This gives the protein CASSQVDRGPNTEAFF.

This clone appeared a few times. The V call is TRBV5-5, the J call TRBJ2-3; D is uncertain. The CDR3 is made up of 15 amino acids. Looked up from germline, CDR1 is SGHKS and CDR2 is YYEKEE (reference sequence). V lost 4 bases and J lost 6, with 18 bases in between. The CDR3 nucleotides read TGTGCCAGCAGCCCCTGGCCAGTTGTTGGGGATACGCAGTATTTT. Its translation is CASSPWPVVGDTQYF.

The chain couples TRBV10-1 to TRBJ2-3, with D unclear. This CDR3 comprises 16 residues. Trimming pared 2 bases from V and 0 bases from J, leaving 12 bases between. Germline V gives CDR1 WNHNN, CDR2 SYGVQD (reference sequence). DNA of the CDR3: TGCGCCAGCAGTGAGGGTGAGGCATTTAGCACAGATACGCAGTATTTT. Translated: CASSEGEAFSTDTQYF.

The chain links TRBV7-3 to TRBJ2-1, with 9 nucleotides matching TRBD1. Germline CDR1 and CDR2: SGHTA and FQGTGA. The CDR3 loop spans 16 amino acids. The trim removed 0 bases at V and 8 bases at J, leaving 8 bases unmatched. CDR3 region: CASSLTLGQGWDEQFF. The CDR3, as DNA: TGTGCCAGCAGCTTAACGTTGGGACAGGGATGGGATGAGCAGTTCTTC.

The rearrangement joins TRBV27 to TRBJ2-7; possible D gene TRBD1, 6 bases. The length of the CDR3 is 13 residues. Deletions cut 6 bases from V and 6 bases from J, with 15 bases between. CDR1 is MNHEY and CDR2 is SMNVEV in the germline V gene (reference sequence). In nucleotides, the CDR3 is TGTGCCAGCAGCCCGTTCGACAGGCGCGAGCAGTACTTC. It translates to CASSPFDRREQYF.

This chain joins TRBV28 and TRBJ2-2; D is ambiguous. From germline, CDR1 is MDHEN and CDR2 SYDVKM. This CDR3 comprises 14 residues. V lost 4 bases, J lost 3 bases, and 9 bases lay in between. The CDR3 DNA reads TGTGCCAGCAGTTACGGCCGGGACACCGGGGAGCTGTTTTTT. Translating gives CASSYGRDTGELFF.

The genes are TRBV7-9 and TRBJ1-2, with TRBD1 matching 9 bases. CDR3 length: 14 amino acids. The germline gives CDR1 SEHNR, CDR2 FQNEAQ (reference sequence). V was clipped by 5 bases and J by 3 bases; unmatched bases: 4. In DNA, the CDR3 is TGTGCCAGCAGCCGGACAGGGGTTCACTATGGCTACACCTTC. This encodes CASSRTGVHYGYTF. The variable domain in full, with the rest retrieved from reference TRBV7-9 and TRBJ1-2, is DTGVSQNPRHKITKRGQNVTFRCDPISEHNRLYWYRQTLGQGPEFLTYFQNEAQLEKSRLLSDRFSAERPKGSFSTLEIQRTEQGDSAMYLCASSRTGVHYGYTFGSGTRLTVV.

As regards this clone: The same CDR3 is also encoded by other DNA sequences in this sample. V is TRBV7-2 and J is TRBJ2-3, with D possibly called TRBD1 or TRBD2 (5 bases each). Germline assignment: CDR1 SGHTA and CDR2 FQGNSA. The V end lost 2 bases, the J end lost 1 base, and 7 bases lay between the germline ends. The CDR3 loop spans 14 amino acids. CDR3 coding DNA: TGTGCCAGCAGCTTATTGGGACGCACAGATACGCAGTATTTT. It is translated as CASSLLGRTDTQYF.

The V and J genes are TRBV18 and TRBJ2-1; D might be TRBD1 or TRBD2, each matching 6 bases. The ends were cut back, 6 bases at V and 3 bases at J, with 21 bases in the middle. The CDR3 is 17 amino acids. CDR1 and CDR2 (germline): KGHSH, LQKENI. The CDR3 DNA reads TGTGCCAGCTCTCCCCTATTAGCGGAGGGGGGCTACAATGAGCAGTTCTTC. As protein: CASSPLLAEGGYNEQFF.

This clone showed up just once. In DNA form, the CDR3 reads TGTGCCAGCAGACCTTCAGGGACAGAAACAACCTACGAGCAGTACTTC. It yields the protein CASRPSGTETTYEQYF. The V call is TRBV7-8, the J call TRBJ2-7; 7 bases align to TRBD1. CDR3 length: 16 amino acids. V lost 6 bases to trimming and J lost 2 bases; unmatched junction nucleotides: 13. Germline CDR1 and CDR2: SGHVS and FQNEAQ.

CDR3 sequence: CASRAGTGRYEQYF. The CDR3 DNA follows: TGTGCCAGCCGAGCCGGGACAGGGCGGTACGAGCAGTACTTC. The V call is TRBV2, the J call TRBJ2-7, with 9 bases matching TRBD1. V trimming: 8 bases; J trimming: 4 bases; junction bases outside the gene matches: 9. The CDR3 totals 14 residues. Per the germline V gene, CDR1 is SNHLY and CDR2 is FYNNEI.

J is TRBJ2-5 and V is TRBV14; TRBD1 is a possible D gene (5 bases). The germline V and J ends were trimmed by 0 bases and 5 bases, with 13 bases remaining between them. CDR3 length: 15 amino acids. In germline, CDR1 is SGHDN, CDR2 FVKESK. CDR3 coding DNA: TGTGCCAGCAGCCAAGATACCGACAGATACGAGACCCAGTACTTC. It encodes CASSQDTDRYETQYF.

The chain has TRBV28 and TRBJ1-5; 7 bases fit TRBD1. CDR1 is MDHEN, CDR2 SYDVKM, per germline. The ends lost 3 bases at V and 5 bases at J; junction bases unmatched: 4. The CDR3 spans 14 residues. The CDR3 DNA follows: TGTGCCAGCAGTTTGAGGAGGGGGCATCAGCCCCAGCATTTT. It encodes CASSLRRGHQPQHF.

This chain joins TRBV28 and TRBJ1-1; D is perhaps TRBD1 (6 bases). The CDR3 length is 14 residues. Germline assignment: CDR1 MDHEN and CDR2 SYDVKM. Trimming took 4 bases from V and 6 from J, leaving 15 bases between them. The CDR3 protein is CASSSGGKIAEAFF. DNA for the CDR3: TGTGCCAGCAGTTCGGGGGGCAAGATAGCTGAAGCTTTCTTT.

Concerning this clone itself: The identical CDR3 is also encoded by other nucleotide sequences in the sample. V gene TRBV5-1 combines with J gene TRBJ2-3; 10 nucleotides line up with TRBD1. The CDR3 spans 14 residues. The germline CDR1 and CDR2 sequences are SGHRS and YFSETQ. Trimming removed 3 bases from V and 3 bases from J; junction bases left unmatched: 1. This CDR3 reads CASSWDRGTDTQYF. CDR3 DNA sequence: TGCGCCAGCAGCTGGGACAGGGGTACAGATACGCAGTATTTT.